These 4 T cell receptor beta chains share one sample of origin, sequenced in a study of lymphopenia after photon versus proton radiotherapy. The data were produced by immunoSEQ multiplex PCR, yet TCRdb's version contains in-frame clones alone and is incomplete. This sample has 70,000 or so clones, with less than 95% found just once. Source: peripheral blood, taken from a patient treated with photon-based radiotherapy. The receptor set was obtained from a woman aged 40-49 years with cholangiocarcinoma.

The chain combines TRBV28 with TRBJ1-5; 7 bases agree with TRBD1. This CDR3 comprises 14 residues. Germline lookup yields CDR1 MDHEN and CDR2 SYDVKM. V lost 8 bases, J lost 3 bases, and 7 bases stayed unmatched. The CDR3 coding sequence is TGTGCCAGCGGGGGGGGACAGCCCAATCAGCCCCAGCATTTT. Residues: CASGGGQPNQPQHF.

This chain connects TRBV13 to TRBJ1-1; no reliable D call. Trimming stripped 3 bases from V and 1 base from J, with 6 bases between. The CDR3 totals 13 residues. CDR1 is PRHDT, CDR2 FYEKMQ, per germline (reference sequence). CDR3 residues: CASSLVTNTEAFF. CDR3 nucleotide sequence: TGTGCCAGCAGCTTGGTTACGAACACTGAAGCTTTCTTT.

The rearrangement joins TRBV6-1 to TRBJ1-6, with no clear D. The CDR3 is 12 amino acids. V shed 10 bases and J shed 8 bases, with 12 bases lying between them. Germline values: CDR1 MNHNS, CDR2 SASEGT. CDR3: CAIRHADSPLHF. The CDR3 DNA reads as TGTGCCATCCGACACGCCGATTCACCCCTCCACTTT.

The chain combines TRBV7-2 with TRBJ2-7; the match to TRBD1 covers 10 bases. After removal of 5 bases from V and 5 bases from J, the junction contained 3 bases not matched to a gene. Germline V lookup: CDR1 SGHTA, CDR2 FQGNSA. This CDR3 contains 13 residues. The CDR3 region is CASSRDRGNEQYF. CDR3 coding DNA: TGTGCCAGCAGCAGGGACAGGGGAAACGAGCAGTACTTC.